These 21 T cell receptor beta chains originate from one sample sequenced in a study of shared clonotypes between healthy human individuals. Naive CD8 cells lacked CD45RO, underwent positive selection for CCR7 and left out terminally differentiated effector memory CD45RA+ cells. Data came from immunoSEQ multiplex PCR; TCRdb stores just in-frame clones and leaves some out. The table includes roughly 2,000,000 clones, about 95% detected once. Source material: naive CD8+ T cells sorted from blood. These receptors originate from a man aged 18-30 years in good health.

This clone was detected once. The CDR3 spells CASSSAGFGYGYTF. CDR3 DNA sequence: TGTGCCAGTAGTAGTGCAGGGTTCGGCTATGGCTACACCTTC. This chain connects TRBV19 to TRBJ1-2; perhaps TRBD1 as D (5 bases). The CDR3 loop spans 14 amino acids. Trimming took 4 bases from V and 4 from J, leaving 13 bases between them. Germline values: CDR1 LNHDA, CDR2 SQIVND (reference sequence). Together with reference TRBV19 and TRBJ1-2, the CDR3 gives the full variable domain: DGGITQSPKYLFRKEGQNVTLSCEQNLNHDAMYWYRQDPGQGLRLIYYSQIVNDFQKGDIAEGYSVSREKKESFPLTVTSAQKNPTAFYLCASSSAGFGYGYTFGSGTRLTVV.

Only one count was recorded for this clone. The V and J genes are TRBV9 and TRBJ2-5; D gene uncertain. The length of the CDR3 is 13 residues. V gave up 3 bases and J gave up 5 bases, with 11 bases separating them. Germline values: CDR1 SGDLS, CDR2 YYNGEE. The CDR3 sequence: CASSAPPEETQYF. In DNA form, the CDR3 reads TGTGCCAGCAGCGCCCCTCCAGAGGAGACCCAGTACTTC. Complete variable domain (other parts from reference TRBV9 and TRBJ2-5): DSGVTQTPKHLITATGQRVTLRCSPRSGDLSVYWYQQSLDQGLQFLIQYYNGEERAKGNILERFSAQQFPDLHSELNLSSLELGDSALYFCASSAPPEETQYFGPGTRLLVL.

The V and J genes are TRBV4-3 and TRBJ1-1; D gene unclear. Germline values: CDR1 LGHNA, CDR2 YSLEER. Trimming left V 1 base short and J 6 bases short, with 9 bases between. The CDR3 covers 13 residues. The CDR3 sequence: CASSQGLGAEAFF. CDR3 sequence (DNA): TGCGCCAGCAGCCAAGGGTTGGGCGCTGAAGCTTTCTTT.

Written as DNA, the CDR3 is TGTGCCAGCAGTTTGAAAGTATTAAACACCCCCTACGAGCAGTACTTC. Translation gives CASSLKVLNTPYEQYF. The gene calls are TRBV27 and TRBJ2-7, with D unclear. There are 16 residues in the CDR3. CDR1 and CDR2 from the germline V gene are MNHEY and SMNVEV (reference sequence). Trimming shortened V by 3 bases and J by 2 bases, and 17 bases separated the two germline ends.

The rearrangement uses TRBV29-1 and TRBJ2-3; tentative D call: TRBD2 (5 bases). The CDR3 is made up of 14 amino acids. Germline CDR1 and CDR2: SQVTM and ANQGSEA. The V end was cut by 3 bases, the J end by 2 bases, with 12 bases between. For the CDR3, the DNA is TGCAGCGTTGAGTACGGGGTCTTCACAGATACGCAGTATTTT. This encodes CSVEYGVFTDTQYF.

The V call is TRBV7-2, the J call TRBJ2-1; D is perhaps TRBD1 or TRBD2 (5 bases each). CDR1 and CDR2 (germline): SGHTA, FQGNSA. The CDR3 covers 14 residues. The V and J ends lost 0 bases and 8 bases respectively, with 11 bases between them. The DNA of the CDR3 is TGTGCCAGCAGCTTAGCCTTTCAGGGACATGAGCAGTTCTTC. Amino acid sequence: CASSLAFQGHEQFF.

The J gene is TRBJ2-7, the V gene TRBV5-5; D gene ambiguous. Per the germline V gene, CDR1 is SGHKS and CDR2 is YYEKEE (reference sequence). The CDR3 is made up of 13 amino acids. V was pared by 0 bases and J by 2 bases, with 6 bases between. CDR3: CASSLDRTYEQYF. Here the CDR3 DNA reads TGTGCCAGCAGCTTGGACAGAACCTACGAGCAGTACTTC.

The chain joins TRBV6-6 to TRBJ1-4; D call uncertain. V was trimmed by 3 bases and J by 5 bases, leaving 16 bases between them. The CDR3 spans 16 residues. Germline V gives CDR1 MNHNY, CDR2 SVGAGI (reference sequence). This chain's CDR3 is CASSYDGEQLNEKLFF. The DNA of the CDR3 is TGTGCCAGCAGTTATGACGGGGAACAGCTAAATGAAAAACTGTTTTTT.

The rearrangement joins TRBV30 to TRBJ2-7, with D perhaps TRBD2 (6 bases). Germline V gene data show CDR1 as GTSNPN and CDR2 as SVGIG (reference sequence). Trimming took 1 base from V and 4 from J, leaving 11 bases between them. The CDR3 runs to 13 residues. CDR3 DNA sequence: TGTGCCTGGAGTGCCGGGACTGATTACGAGCAGTACTTC. Translated, it gives CAWSAGTDYEQYF.

This chain links TRBV6-1 with TRBJ2-7, with 12 bases lining up with TRBD2. Trimming at V came to 2 bases and at J to 5 bases, leaving 7 bases not matched to a gene. Germline CDR1 MNHNS, CDR2 SASEGT. The CDR3 loop spans 16 amino acids. This CDR3 is CASSELAGGPGDEQYF. CDR3 nucleotides: TGTGCCAGCAGTGAACTAGCGGGAGGGCCTGGGGACGAGCAGTACTTC.

V gene TRBV7-4 combines with J gene TRBJ1-3; no definite D call. Per germline, CDR1 SGHVT and CDR2 SQSDAQ. CDR3 length: 18 amino acids. V shed 2 bases and J shed 4 bases, with 21 bases lying between them. This CDR3 is CASSLRQVAFLYGNTIYF. The CDR3 nucleotides read TGTGCCAGCAGCTTACGGCAGGTCGCCTTTCTTTACGGAAACACCATATATTTT.

To note about this clone: Within the sample, other DNA sequences also encode this same CDR3. The CDR3 sequence: CASSFLGSYEQYF. The CDR3 nucleotides are TGTGCCAGCAGTTTTCTAGGGTCCTACGAGCAGTACTTC. The chain combines TRBV27 with TRBJ2-7; D is undetermined. This CDR3 is 13 amino acids long. The germline CDR1 and CDR2 sequences are MNHEY and SMNVEV (reference sequence). Trimming cost V 3 bases and J 1 base, with 7 bases left between them.

This chain links TRBV7-8 with TRBJ2-7; D might be TRBD1 or TRBD2, each matching 6 bases. V was trimmed by 5 bases and J by 1 base, leaving 12 bases between them. The CDR3 extends over 14 amino acids. Germline CDR1 reads SGHVS; CDR2 reads FQNEAQ. The CDR3 DNA reads as TGTGCCAGCAGCGTGGAGGGGGTGTCCTACGAGCAGTACTTC. This codes for CASSVEGVSYEQYF. Complete variable domain (other parts from reference TRBV7-8 and TRBJ2-7): GAGVSQSPRYKVAKRGQDVALRCDPISGHVSLFWYQQALGQGPEFLTYFQNEAQLDKSGLPSDRFFAERPEGSVSTLKIQRTQQEDSAVYLCASSVEGVSYEQYFGPGTRLTVT.

The rearrangement joins TRBV9 to TRBJ1-1; no reliable D call. Germline CDR1 is SGDLS and CDR2 is YYNGEE. Trimming stripped 5 bases from V and 6 bases from J, with 11 bases between. The CDR3 is 12 amino acids. The CDR3: CASREVGPEAFF. DNA for the CDR3: TGTGCCAGCAGAGAGGTCGGGCCTGAAGCTTTCTTT.

The gene calls are TRBV13 and TRBJ2-6; D gene unclear. V was cut by 1 base and J by 1 base, with 5 bases left in between. This CDR3 is 15 amino acids long. Germline CDR1 and CDR2: PRHDT and FYEKMQ (reference sequence). The CDR3 protein is CASSLEASGANVLTF. The CDR3 coding sequence is TGTGCCAGCAGCTTAGAGGCTTCTGGGGCCAACGTCCTGACTTTC.

In DNA form, the CDR3 reads TGTGCCAGCACCCCGGGACAACCGAACACTGAAGCTTTCTTT. It specifies CASTPGQPNTEAFF. The chain uses TRBV7-3 and TRBJ1-1; D possibly corresponds to TRBD1 (6 bases). There are 14 residues in the CDR3. CDR1 and CDR2 (germline): SGHTA, FQGTGA. The ends were cut back, 7 bases at V and 1 base at J, with 13 bases in the middle.

CDR3 nucleotide sequence: TGCGCCAGCTCCTGGGGCCACGGGGGCCTGGGGACAGATACGCAGTATTTT. Protein: CASSWGHGGLGTDTQYF. The rearrangement joins TRBV5-1 to TRBJ2-3; TRBD1 or TRBD2 may be the D gene (6 bases each). V shed 7 bases and J shed 3 bases, with 24 bases lying between them. The CDR3 extends over 17 amino acids. Germline CDR1 reads SGHRS; CDR2 reads YFSETQ.

This sequence joins TRBV19 and TRBJ1-1; 7 nucleotides agree with TRBD1. Trimming at V came to 7 bases and at J to 6 bases, leaving 8 bases not matched to a gene. The CDR3 runs to 13 residues. CDR1 and CDR2 (germline): LNHDA, SQIVND (reference sequence). The CDR3 region has the DNA TGTGCCAGTACCATCCAGGGGGTCGCTGAAGCTTTCTTT. The encoded protein is CASTIQGVAEAFF.

The CDR3 DNA reads as TGTGCCTGGAGTGTACTGGGGGTCGGGGAGCTGTTTTTT. Its translation: CAWSVLGVGELFF. The genes are TRBV30 and TRBJ2-2, with D perhaps assigned TRBD1 or TRBD2 (5 bases each). Trimming stripped 0 bases from V and 7 bases from J, with 9 bases between. This CDR3 contains 13 residues. Germline V gene data show CDR1 as GTSNPN and CDR2 as SVGIG (reference sequence).

The gene calls are TRBV5-4 and TRBJ1-1; the D is unclear. Trimming stripped 3 bases from V and 6 bases from J, with 6 bases between. The CDR3 covers 11 residues. Germline V lookup: CDR1 SGHNT, CDR2 YYREEE (reference sequence). CDR3 in amino acids: CASSSRSEAFF. CDR3 bases: TGTGCCAGCAGCTCGCGTTCTGAAGCTTTCTTT.

V is TRBV5-4 and J is TRBJ2-3, with TRBD2 identical over 9 bases. CDR1 is SGHNT and CDR2 is YYREEE in the germline V gene (reference sequence). Losses at the gene ends were 4 bases for V and 3 bases for J; bases not matched to a gene: 15. This CDR3 has 18 amino acids. CDR3 loop: CASSPRGSGGQWTDTQYF. For the CDR3, the DNA is TGTGCCAGCAGCCCCCGTGGAAGCGGGGGGCAATGGACAGATACGCAGTATTTT.